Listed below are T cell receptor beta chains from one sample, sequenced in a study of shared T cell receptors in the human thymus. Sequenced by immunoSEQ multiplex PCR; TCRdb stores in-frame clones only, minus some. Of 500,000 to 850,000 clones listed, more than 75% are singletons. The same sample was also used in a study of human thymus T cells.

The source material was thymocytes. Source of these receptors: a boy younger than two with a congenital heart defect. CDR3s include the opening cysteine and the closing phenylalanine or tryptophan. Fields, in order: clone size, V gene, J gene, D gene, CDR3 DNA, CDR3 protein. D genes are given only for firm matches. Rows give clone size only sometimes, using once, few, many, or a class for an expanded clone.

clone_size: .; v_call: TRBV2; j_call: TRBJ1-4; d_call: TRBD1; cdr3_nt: TGTGCCAGTACAGACGACAGGGTAGGAGACTCAATTCCCCGATGTGAAAAACTGTTTTTT; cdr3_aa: CASTDDRVGDSIPRCEKLFF
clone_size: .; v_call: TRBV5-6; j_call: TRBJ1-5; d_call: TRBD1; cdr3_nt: TGTGCCAGCAGCCGGGGGACAGGAGGTAATCAGCCCCAGCATTTT; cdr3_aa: CASSRGTGGNQPQHF
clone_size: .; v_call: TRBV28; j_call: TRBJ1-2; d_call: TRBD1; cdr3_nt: TGTGCCAGCAGTTTACGGGGACAGATTTCAGCTAACTATGGCTACACCTTC; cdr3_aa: CASSLRGQISANYGYTF
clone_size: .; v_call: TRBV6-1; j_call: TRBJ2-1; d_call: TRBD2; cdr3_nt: TGTGCCAGCAGTGAGGCGGGGGGGGCAGGTAATGAGCAGTTCTTC; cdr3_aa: CASSEAGGAGNEQFF
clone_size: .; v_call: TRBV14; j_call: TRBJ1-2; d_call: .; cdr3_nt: TGTGCCAGCAGCCCAAGTAGGAGGAACTATCATGGCTACACCTTC; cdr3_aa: CASSPSRRNYHGYTF
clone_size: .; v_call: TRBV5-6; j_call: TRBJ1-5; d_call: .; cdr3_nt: TGTGCCAGCAGCTTAGGCGGCGGGGGAAATAGCAATCAGCCCCAGCATTTT; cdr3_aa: CASSLGGGGNSNQPQHF
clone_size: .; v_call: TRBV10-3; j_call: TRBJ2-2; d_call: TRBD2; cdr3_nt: TGTGCCATCAGTGAGGCGGGGGGACTTACGCAGAGGACCGGGGAGCTGTTTTTT; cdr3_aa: CAISEAGGLTQRTGELFF
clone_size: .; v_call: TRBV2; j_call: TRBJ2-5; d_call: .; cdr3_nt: TGTGCCAGGGGGGCGTTCGGGACCCAGTACTTC; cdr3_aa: CARGAFGTQYF
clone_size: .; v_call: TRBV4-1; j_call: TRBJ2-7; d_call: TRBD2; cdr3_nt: TGCGCCAGCAGCCCTTGGACTAGGCCCTACGAGCAGTACTTC; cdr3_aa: CASSPWTRPYEQYF
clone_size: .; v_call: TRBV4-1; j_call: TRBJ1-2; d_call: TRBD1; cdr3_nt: TGCGCCAGCAGCCCACCCACGGACAGGGCGGCTGCCTATGGCTACACCTTC; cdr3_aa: CASSPPTDRAAAYGYTF
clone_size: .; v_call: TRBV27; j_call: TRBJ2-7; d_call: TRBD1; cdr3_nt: TGTGCCAGCAGTTCGCCGACAGGGAAAGAGCAGTACTTC; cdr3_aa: CASSSPTGKEQYF
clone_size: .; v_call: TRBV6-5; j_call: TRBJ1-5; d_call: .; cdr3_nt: TGTGCCAGCAGTTACAAGGGGGACCCAAATCAGCCCCAGCATTTT; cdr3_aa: CASSYKGDPNQPQHF
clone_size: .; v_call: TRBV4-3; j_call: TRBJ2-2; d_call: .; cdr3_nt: TGCGCCAGCAGCCAAGCAACAGGCTACACCGGGGAGCTGTTTTTT; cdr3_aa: CASSQATGYTGELFF
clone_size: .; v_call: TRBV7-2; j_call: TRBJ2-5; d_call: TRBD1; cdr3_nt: TGTGCCAGCATCGGACAGGGGGAGATACAAGAGACCCAGTACTTC; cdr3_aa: CASIGQGEIQETQYF
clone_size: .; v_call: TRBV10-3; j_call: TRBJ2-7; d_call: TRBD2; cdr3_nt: TGTGCCATCAGTGAGGCTAGCGGGATCTCCGAGCAGTACTTC; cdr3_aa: CAISEASGISEQYF
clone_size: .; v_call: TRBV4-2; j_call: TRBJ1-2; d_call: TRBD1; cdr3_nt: TGTGCCAGCAGCCAAGGGGAAAGGGACAGGGGTTATGGCTACACCTTC; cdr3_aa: CASSQGERDRGYGYTF
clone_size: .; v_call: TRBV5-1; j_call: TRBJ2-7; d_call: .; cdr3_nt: TGCGCCAGCAGCTTGGAGGGACTGGTCTACGAGCAGTACTTC; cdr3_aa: CASSLEGLVYEQYF
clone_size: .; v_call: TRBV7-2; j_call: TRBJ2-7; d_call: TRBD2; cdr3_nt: TGTGCCAGCAGCTTAGGAGGGCTAGCGGTAAACTACGAGCAGTACTTC; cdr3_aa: CASSLGGLAVNYEQYF
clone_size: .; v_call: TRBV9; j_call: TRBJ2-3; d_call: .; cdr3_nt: TGTGCCAGCAGCCATCCCCCGGGTTCTTGCACAGATACGCAGTATTTT; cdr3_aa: CASSHPPGSCTDTQYF
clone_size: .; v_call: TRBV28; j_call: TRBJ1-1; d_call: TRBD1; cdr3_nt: TGTGCCAGCAGTTCTAAACTAACAGGGGGCAGGGGCACTGAAGCTTTCTTT; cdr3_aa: CASSSKLTGGRGTEAFF
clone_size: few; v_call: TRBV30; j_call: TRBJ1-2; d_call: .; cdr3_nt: TGTGCCTGGAGATTTAGAAATCTTAACTATGGCTACACCTTC; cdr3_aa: CAWRFRNLNYGYTF
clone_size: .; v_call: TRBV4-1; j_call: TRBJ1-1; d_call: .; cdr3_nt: TGCGCCAGCAGCCAAGAACCGGGCACTGAAGCTTTCTTT; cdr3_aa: CASSQEPGTEAFF
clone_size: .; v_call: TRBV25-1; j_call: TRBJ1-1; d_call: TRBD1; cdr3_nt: TGTGCCAGCAGTGAATTGGCCGGGACAGGGGGGTCGGGGACTGAAGCTTTCTTT; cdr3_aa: CASSELAGTGGSGTEAFF
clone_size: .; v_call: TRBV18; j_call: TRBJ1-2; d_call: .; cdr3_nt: TGTGCCAGCTCACCCACCCCGGGGGTAGGGTATGGCTACACCTTC; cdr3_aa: CASSPTPGVGYGYTF
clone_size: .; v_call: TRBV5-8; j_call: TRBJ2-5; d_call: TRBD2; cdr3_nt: TGTGCCAGAACTAGCGGGAGAAACCAAGAGACCCAGTACTTC; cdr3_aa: CARTSGRNQETQYF
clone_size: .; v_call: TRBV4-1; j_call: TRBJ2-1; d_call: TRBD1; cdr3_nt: TGCGCCAGCAGCCAGCCTAGCCCTGGGACAGCTAGATACAATGAGCAGTTCTTC; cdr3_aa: CASSQPSPGTARYNEQFF
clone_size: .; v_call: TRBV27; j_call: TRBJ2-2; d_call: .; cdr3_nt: TGTGCCAGCAGTAGGACATTGGGCGGGGAGCTGTTTTTT; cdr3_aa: CASSRTLGGELFF